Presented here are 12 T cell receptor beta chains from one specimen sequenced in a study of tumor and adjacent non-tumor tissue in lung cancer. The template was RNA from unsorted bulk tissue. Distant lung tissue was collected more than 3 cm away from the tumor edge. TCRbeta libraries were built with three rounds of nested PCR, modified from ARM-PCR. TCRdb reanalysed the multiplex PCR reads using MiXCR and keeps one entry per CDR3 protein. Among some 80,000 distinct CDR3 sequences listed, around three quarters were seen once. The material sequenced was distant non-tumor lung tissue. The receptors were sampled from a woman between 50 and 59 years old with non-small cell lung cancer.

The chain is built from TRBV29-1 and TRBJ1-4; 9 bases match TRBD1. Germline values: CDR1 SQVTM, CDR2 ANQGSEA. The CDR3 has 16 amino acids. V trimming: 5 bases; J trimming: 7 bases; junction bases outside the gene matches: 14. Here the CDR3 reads CSVQFLEDRGREKLFF. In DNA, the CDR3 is TGCAGCGTTCAGTTCCTCGAGGACAGGGGACGTGAAAAACTGTTTTTT.

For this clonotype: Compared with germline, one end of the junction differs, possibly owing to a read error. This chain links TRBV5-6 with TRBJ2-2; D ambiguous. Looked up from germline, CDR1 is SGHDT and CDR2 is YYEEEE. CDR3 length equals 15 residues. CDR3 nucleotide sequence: TGTGCTAGCAGCTTGGGTATTTCGCAGCTAGGGAAGCTGTTTTTT. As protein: CASSLGISQLGKLFF.

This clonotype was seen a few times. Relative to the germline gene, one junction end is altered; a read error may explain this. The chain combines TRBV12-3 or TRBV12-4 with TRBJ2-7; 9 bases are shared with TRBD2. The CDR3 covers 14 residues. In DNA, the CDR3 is TGTACCAGCAGTTTAGGCGGGAGGGAGTTCGAGCAGCACTTC. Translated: CTSSLGGREFEQHF.

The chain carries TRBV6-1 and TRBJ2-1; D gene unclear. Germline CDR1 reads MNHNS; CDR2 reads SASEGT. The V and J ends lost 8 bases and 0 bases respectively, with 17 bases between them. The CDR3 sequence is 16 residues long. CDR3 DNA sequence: TGTGCCAGCCGGACGCTAGTATCGAGCTCCTACAATGAGCAGTTCTTC. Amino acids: CASRTLVSSSYNEQFF.

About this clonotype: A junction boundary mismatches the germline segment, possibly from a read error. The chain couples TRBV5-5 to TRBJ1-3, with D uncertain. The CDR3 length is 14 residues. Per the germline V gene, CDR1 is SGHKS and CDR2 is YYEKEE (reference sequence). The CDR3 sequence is CANSLTHYGNTIYF. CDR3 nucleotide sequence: TGTGCCAACAGCCTGACCCACTATGGAAACACCATATATTTT.

The CDR3 loop is CASSSQGIWDYTF. DNA for the CDR3: TGTGCCAGCAGTTCACAGGGAATTTGGGACTACACCTTC. V is TRBV28 and J is TRBJ1-2; D might be TRBD1 (6 bases). Trimming stripped 4 bases from V and 10 bases from J, with 16 bases between. In germline, CDR1 is MDHEN, CDR2 SYDVKM. There are 13 residues in the CDR3.

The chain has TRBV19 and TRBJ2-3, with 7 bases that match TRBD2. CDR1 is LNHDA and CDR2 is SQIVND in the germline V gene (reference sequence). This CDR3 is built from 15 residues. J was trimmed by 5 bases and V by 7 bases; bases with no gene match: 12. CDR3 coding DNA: TGTGCCAGTACCCCGGGCGGGGGTCGGATAGATACGCAGTATTTT. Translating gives CASTPGGGRIDTQYF.

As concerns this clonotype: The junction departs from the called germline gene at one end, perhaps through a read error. Written as DNA, the CDR3 is TGTGCCAGCAGTGCCCAGGGACACACAGATACACGGTGTTTT. The encoded protein is CASSAQGHTDTRCF. This rearrangement joins TRBV6-6 to TRBJ2-3; D might be TRBD1 (6 bases). The length of the CDR3 is 14 residues. Germline V gives CDR1 MNHNY, CDR2 SVGAGI (reference sequence).

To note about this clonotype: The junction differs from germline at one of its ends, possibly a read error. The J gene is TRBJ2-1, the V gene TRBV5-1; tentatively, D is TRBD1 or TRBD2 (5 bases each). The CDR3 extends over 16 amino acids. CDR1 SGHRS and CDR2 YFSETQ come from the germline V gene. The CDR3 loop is CASSEAGTAAYNGQFF. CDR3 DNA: TGCGCCAGTAGCGAGGCCGGGACGGCTGCCTACAATGGGCAGTTCTTC.

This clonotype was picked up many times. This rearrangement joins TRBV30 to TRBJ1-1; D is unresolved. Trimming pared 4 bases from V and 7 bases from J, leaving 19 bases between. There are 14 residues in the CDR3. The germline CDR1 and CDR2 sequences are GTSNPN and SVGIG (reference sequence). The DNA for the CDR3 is TGTGCCTGGACGGGGTCAGTCGGAACTGTTGAAGCTTTCTTT. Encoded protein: CAWTGSVGTVEAFF.

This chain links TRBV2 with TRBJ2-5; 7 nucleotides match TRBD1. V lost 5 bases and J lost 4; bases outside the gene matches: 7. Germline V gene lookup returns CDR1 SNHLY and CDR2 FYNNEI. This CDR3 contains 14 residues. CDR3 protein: CASSNRGGAETQYF. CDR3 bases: TGTGCCAGCAGTAACAGGGGCGGAGCAGAGACCCAGTACTTC.

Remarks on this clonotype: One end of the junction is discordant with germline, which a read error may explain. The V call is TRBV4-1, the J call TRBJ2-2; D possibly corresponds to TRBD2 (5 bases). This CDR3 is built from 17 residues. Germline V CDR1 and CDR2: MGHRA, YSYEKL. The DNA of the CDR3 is TGCGTCAGCAGCCAAGAGGGCTCGACAAGTCCCACCGGGGAGCTGTTTTTT. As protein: CVSSQEGSTSPTGELFF.